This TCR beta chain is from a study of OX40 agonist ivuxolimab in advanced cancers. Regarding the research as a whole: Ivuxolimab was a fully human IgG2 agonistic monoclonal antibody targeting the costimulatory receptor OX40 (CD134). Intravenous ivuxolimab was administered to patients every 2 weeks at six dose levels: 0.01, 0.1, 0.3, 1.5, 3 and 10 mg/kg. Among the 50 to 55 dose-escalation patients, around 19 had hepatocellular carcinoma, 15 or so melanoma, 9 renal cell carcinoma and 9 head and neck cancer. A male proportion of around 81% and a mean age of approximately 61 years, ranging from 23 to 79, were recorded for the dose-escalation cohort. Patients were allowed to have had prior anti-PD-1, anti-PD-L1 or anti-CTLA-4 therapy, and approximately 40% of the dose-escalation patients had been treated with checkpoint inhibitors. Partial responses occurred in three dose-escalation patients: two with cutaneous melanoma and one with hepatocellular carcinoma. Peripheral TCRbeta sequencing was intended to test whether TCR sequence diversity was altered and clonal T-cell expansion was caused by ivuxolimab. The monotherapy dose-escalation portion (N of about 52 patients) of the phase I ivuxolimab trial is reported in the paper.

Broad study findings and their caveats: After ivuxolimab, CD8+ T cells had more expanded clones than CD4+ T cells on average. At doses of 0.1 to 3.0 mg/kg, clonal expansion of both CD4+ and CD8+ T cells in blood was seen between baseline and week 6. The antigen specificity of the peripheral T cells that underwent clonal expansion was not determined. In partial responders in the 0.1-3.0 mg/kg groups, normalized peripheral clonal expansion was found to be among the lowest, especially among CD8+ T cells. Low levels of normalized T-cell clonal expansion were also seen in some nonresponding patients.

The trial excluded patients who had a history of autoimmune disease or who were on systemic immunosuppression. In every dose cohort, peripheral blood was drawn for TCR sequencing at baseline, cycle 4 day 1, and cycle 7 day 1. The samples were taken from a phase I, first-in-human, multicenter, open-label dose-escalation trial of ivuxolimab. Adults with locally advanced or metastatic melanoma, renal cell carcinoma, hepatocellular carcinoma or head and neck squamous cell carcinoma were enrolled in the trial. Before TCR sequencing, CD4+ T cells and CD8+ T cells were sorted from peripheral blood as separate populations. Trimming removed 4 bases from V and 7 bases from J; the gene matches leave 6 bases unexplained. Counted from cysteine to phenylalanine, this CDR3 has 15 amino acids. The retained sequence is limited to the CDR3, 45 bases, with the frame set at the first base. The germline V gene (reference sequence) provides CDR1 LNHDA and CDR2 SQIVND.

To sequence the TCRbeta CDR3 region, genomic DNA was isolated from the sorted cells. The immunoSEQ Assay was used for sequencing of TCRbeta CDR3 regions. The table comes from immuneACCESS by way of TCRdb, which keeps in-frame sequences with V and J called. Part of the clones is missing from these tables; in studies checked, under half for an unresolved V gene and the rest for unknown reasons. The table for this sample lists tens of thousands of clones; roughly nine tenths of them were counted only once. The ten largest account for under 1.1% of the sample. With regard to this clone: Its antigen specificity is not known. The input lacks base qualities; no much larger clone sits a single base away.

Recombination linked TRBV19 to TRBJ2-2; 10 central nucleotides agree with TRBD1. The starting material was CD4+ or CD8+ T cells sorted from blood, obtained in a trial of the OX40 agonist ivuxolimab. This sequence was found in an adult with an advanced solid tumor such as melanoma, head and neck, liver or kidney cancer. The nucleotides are TGTGCCAGTAGTAAAGAGGGACAGGGGTACGGGGAGCTGTTTTTT. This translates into CASSKEGQGYGELFF.